This T cell receptor (beta chain) was sequenced for a study of cytomegalovirus exposure and HLA in healthy donors. V lost 5 bases and J 1 base, leaving 10 bases between the germline ends. Germline CDR1 reads MDHEN; CDR2 reads SYDVKM. This CDR3 has 14 residues. The PCR contained 60 Vbeta and 13 Jbeta primers. TCRdb keeps only in-frame clones here, not all; method: immunoSEQ multiplex PCR. The sample shows some 140,000 clones, roughly 77% of them seen only once. Sequencing input: PBMCs. This receptor was obtained from a female donor in good health and CMV-seronegative. This sequence joins TRBV28 and TRBJ2-3; D may be TRBD2 (6 bases). CDR3 coding DNA: TGTGCCAGCAGTCCGGGACTTCGCACAGATACGCAGTATTTT. It translates to CASSPGLRTDTQYF.